This T cell receptor (beta chain) derives from a study of early T cells in non-severe SARS-CoV-2 infection. In germline, CDR1 is ENHRY, CDR2 SYGVKD. Deletions cut 10 bases from V and 3 bases from J, with 19 bases between. The CDR3 is 15 residues long. TCRdb re-analysed the 5' RACE reads in MiXCR, keeping a single row per CDR3 protein. The data hold 25,000 to 35,000 distinct CDR3 sequences, with under 6% observed a single time. This clonotype was counted many times. Sequencing input: whole blood. This sequence originates from an adult who was a healthcare worker with PCR-confirmed SARS-CoV-2 infection or an uninfected control (not recorded which). This chain uses TRBV10-3 with TRBJ2-1, with D possibly TRBD2 on 6 matching bases. The CDR3 DNA reads TGTGCCACCGCCAACCCCATGGACTACTACAATGAGCAGTTCTTC. Amino acid sequence: CATANPMDYYNEQFF.